The count of the clone carrying this T cell receptor (beta chain) is one. This sample stems from a study of technical replicates of blood from a few donors. The assay was immunoSEQ multiplex PCR, and TCRdb's table has in-frame clones only and misses some. The sample records more than 13,000 clones, roughly three quarters being singletons. CDR1 and CDR2 (germline): SGHDT, YYEEEE. CDR3 length: 14 amino acids. V was shortened by 4 bases and J by 6 bases, with 15 bases between the two germline ends. Sequenced material: PBMCs. The receptor was isolated from a human donor in good health. The rearrangement links TRBV5-6 to TRBJ2-3; a weak D match, TRBD1 (6 bases). The CDR3 loop reads CASSPTERGDTQYF. CDR3 DNA sequence: TGTGCCAGCAGCCCAACGGAGAGGGGGGATACGCAGTATTTT.